Each of the 30 T cell receptor beta chains below was sequenced from the same sample in a study of shared clonotypes between healthy human individuals (dated by TCRdb to between 2020 and 2021). Receptor amplification or capture employed the immunoSEQ multiplex PCR assay. TCRdb re-hosts the immuneACCESS table, in-frame sequences only. Its copies lack some clones; in the studies checked, an unresolved V gene accounts for under half of them, and the cause for the rest is not known. Here the sample has about 2.4 million clones; more than 85% occur a single time. 0.36% of the sample goes to the ten largest clones. Sequencing input: naive CD4+ T cells from PBMCs. What this sample's cell subset or site label stands for: CD45RA+ positively selected. These receptors were collected from a man aged 18 to 35 in good health. Some clones in this sample may be carry-over from other donors' samples.

The genes are TRBV5-6 and TRBJ2-1; TRBD2 agrees at 10 bases. Germline assignment: CDR1 SGHDT and CDR2 YYEEEE. CDR3 length: 17 residues. Germline trimming cut 1 base from V and 1 base from J; bases unmatched to any gene: 5. Here the CDR3 DNA reads TGTGCCAGCAGCTTGTACCTAGCGGGAGTATCCTACAATGAGCAGTTCTTC. Its protein product is CASSLYLAGVSYNEQFF.

The chain recombines TRBV7-7 with TRBJ1-5, with D unresolved. The CDR3 spans 14 residues. Trimming removed 5 bases from V and 5 bases from J, with 13 bases in between. From germline, CDR1 is SSHAT and CDR2 FNYEAQ (reference sequence). The CDR3 region has the DNA TGTGCCAGCAGCCCTCCTAGTCCGGATCAGCCCCAGCATTTT. It codes for CASSPPSPDQPQHF.

This chain connects TRBV5-1 to TRBJ1-1; D is uncertain. Germline CDR1 SGHRS, CDR2 YFSETQ. The CDR3 extends over 15 amino acids. Trimming shortened V by 4 bases and J by 1 base, and 14 bases separated the two germline ends. Here the CDR3 DNA reads TGCGCCAGCAGCGTGGTCCGAAGCGGGAACACTGAAGCTTTCTTT. It translates to CASSVVRSGNTEAFF. The entire variable domain, with the rest obtained from reference TRBV5-1 and TRBJ1-1, is as follows: KAGVTQTPRYLIKTRGQQVTLSCSPISGHRSVSWYQQTPGQGLQFLFEYFSETQRNKGNFPGRFSGRQFSNSRSEMNVSTLELGDSALYLCASSVVRSGNTEAFFGQGTRLTVV.

V usage is TRBV6-1 and J usage is TRBJ1-1; unclear D gene. Trimming pared 0 bases from V and 0 bases from J, leaving 8 bases between. The length of the CDR3 is 15 residues. The germline V gene has CDR1 MNHNS and CDR2 SASEGT. CDR3 coding DNA: TGTGCCAGCAGTGAAGCGGTACGGATGAACACTGAAGCTTTCTTT. Its translation: CASSEAVRMNTEAFF.

The chain uses TRBV11-1 and TRBJ1-5; D not resolved. V lost 5 bases, J lost 7 bases, and 12 bases lay in between. The germline V gene has CDR1 SGHAT and CDR2 FQDESV (reference sequence). The CDR3 runs 13 residues. CDR3 in DNA: TGTGCCAGCAGCGAGACCACCGGCCAGCCCCAGCATTTT. Translated: CASSETTGQPQHF.

The chain joins TRBV20-1 to TRBJ2-5; unclear D gene. Per the germline V gene, CDR1 is DFQATT and CDR2 is SNEGSKA (reference sequence). The V end lost 6 bases, the J end lost 2 bases, and 7 bases lay between the germline ends. CDR3 length equals 11 residues. CDR3 sequence: CSANKQETQYF. Here the CDR3 DNA reads TGCAGTGCAAACAAGCAAGAGACCCAGTACTTC.

This clone appeared a single time. This rearrangement joins TRBV25-1 to TRBJ2-4; D might be TRBD2 (7 bases). This CDR3 has 16 residues. The V end was cut by 2 bases, the J end by 3 bases, with 14 bases between. Germline V gene data show CDR1 as MGHDK and CDR2 as SYGVNS. This chain's CDR3 is CASSEAGEGIKNIQYF. For the CDR3, the DNA is TGTGCCAGCAGTGAAGCAGGGGAGGGCATCAAAAACATTCAGTACTTC.

This clone was seen more than once but under ten times. This chain uses TRBV6-6 with TRBJ1-1; D is ambiguous. The CDR3 is 12 residues long. Looked up from germline, CDR1 is MNHNY and CDR2 is SVGAGI (reference sequence). Trimming pared 6 bases from V and 6 bases from J, leaving 11 bases between. This CDR3 reads CASSPPGAEAFF. DNA of the CDR3: TGTGCCAGCAGCCCCCCCGGGGCTGAAGCTTTCTTT.

A note on this clone: In the same sample, other DNA sequences code for this CDR3. V usage is TRBV18 and J usage is TRBJ1-5, with 8 nucleotides matching TRBD1. The junction had 4 bases not matched to a gene; V was cut back by 2 bases and J by 7 bases. Germline CDR1 and CDR2: KGHSH and LQKENI. This CDR3 is 14 amino acids long. The CDR3, as DNA: TGTGCCAGCTCACCATCCGACAGGGGACAGCCCCAGCATTTT. It yields the protein CASSPSDRGQPQHF.

V and J are TRBV10-3 and TRBJ2-1; TRBD1 agrees at 9 bases. The germline CDR1 and CDR2 sequences are ENHRY and SYGVKD. The junction had 5 bases not matched to a gene; V was cut back by 7 bases and J by 1 base. CDR3 length: 15 amino acids. The CDR3, as DNA: TGTGCCATCAACAGGGACAGGGCTTCCTACAATGAGCAGTTCTTC. It is translated as CAINRDRASYNEQFF.

The V gene is TRBV6-1, the J gene TRBJ1-4, with 9 bases that match TRBD1. The V gene end was trimmed by 8 bases and the J gene end by 7 bases; junction bases not matched to a gene: 8. The CDR3 is 14 amino acids. Germline CDR1 reads MNHNS; CDR2 reads SASEGT. This chain's CDR3 is CASSRGQGGEKLFF. The CDR3 bases are TGTGCCAGCTCTAGGGGACAGGGTGGTGAAAAACTGTTTTTT.

Points on this clone: Other DNA sequences within the sample encode an identical CDR3. This chain connects TRBV20-1 to TRBJ2-7; no definite D call. From germline, CDR1 is DFQATT and CDR2 SNEGSKA (reference sequence). The V and J ends lost 0 bases and 3 bases respectively, with 3 bases between them. The CDR3 contains 11 residues. The CDR3 protein is CSARDSYEQYF. CDR3 nucleotides: TGCAGTGCTAGAGACAGCTACGAGCAGTACTTC.

The genes are TRBV6-5 and TRBJ2-7; possible D gene TRBD2, 7 bases. Germline V gene sequence: CDR1 MNHEY, CDR2 SVGAGI. V was pared by 11 bases and J by 11 bases, with 13 bases between. The CDR3 is 9 amino acids. CDR3 protein: CARGEGEYF. In nucleotides, the CDR3 is TGTGCCCGGGGGGAGGGGGAGTACTTC.

The chain has TRBV30 and TRBJ1-1, with 8 bases identical to TRBD1. Germline V gene data show CDR1 as GTSNPN and CDR2 as SVGIG (reference sequence). This CDR3 has 12 residues. The junction had 1 base not matched to a gene; V was cut back by 2 bases and J by 5 bases. The CDR3 reads CAWSRQGTEAFF. Written as DNA, the CDR3 is TGTGCCTGGAGTCGACAGGGGACTGAAGCTTTCTTT. The variable domain in full, with the rest retrieved from reference TRBV30 and TRBJ1-1, is SQTIHQWPATLVQPVGSPLSLECTVEGTSNPNLYWYRQAAGRGLQLLFYSVGIGQISSEVPQNLSASRPQDRQFILSSKKLLLSDSGFYLCAWSRQGTEAFFGQGTRLTVV.

This chain joins TRBV28 and TRBJ1-1, with D tentatively TRBD1 (5 bases). The germline V and J ends were trimmed by 4 bases and 6 bases, with 15 bases remaining between them. Germline loops: CDR1 MDHEN, CDR2 SYDVKM. The CDR3 sequence is 14 residues long. The CDR3, as DNA: TGTGCCAGCAGTTCGGGGCCGGGGACGGCTGAAGCTTTCTTT. Translated, it gives CASSSGPGTAEAFF.

As to this clone: The sample contains more than one DNA sequence encoding this CDR3. The chain uses TRBV18 and TRBJ2-5; 7 bases map to TRBD1. V was pared by 3 bases and J by 5 bases, with 0 bases of the junction left unmatched. CDR3 size: 12 residues. CDR1 and CDR2 from the germline V gene are KGHSH and LQKENI. CDR3 sequence reads: CASSPDRETQYF. CDR3 nucleotide sequence: TGTGCCAGCTCACCGGACAGGGAGACCCAGTACTTC. Combining the CDR3 with reference TRBV18 and TRBJ2-5 gives the whole variable domain NAGVMQNPRHLVRRRGQEARLRCSPMKGHSHVYWYRQLPEEGLKFMVYLQKENIIDESGMPKERFSAEFPKEGPSILRIQQVVRGDSAAYFCASSPDRETQYFGPGTRLLVL.

This sequence joins TRBV28 and TRBJ2-1; 10 bases are shared with TRBD2. Germline CDR1 MDHEN, CDR2 SYDVKM. The CDR3 is made up of 16 amino acids. V dropped 4 bases and J dropped 4; count of bases not matched to a gene: 7. CDR3 region: CASSSSGGGKYNEQFF. The DNA of the CDR3 is TGTGCCAGCAGTTCTAGCGGGGGAGGGAAGTACAATGAGCAGTTCTTC.

This clone was found once. The rearrangement uses TRBV7-2 and TRBJ1-3, with a tentative D call TRBD1 (6 bases). Trimming cost V 1 base and J 6 bases, with 7 bases left between them. This CDR3 has 13 amino acids. Germline V CDR1 and CDR2: SGHTA, FQGNSA. The CDR3 DNA follows: TGTGCCAGCAGCTTAGGGACAGAAAACACCATATATTTT. Its translation: CASSLGTENTIYF.

The chain has TRBV27 and TRBJ1-2, with 7 bases lining up with TRBD1. Germline values: CDR1 MNHEY, CDR2 SMNVEV (reference sequence). The CDR3 is 17 amino acids. The ends lost 0 bases at V and 5 bases at J; junction bases unmatched: 12. This CDR3 reads CASSLSDSGVGQYGYTF. CDR3 coding DNA: TGTGCCAGCAGTTTATCTGATTCGGGGGTGGGACAGTATGGCTACACCTTC.

This chain uses TRBV18 with TRBJ2-6, with D tentatively TRBD2 (8 bases). This CDR3 is built from 17 residues. Germline V gives CDR1 KGHSH, CDR2 LQKENI. The ends were cut back, 3 bases at V and 2 bases at J, with 14 bases in the middle. CDR3 sequence (DNA): TGTGCCAGCTCACCGCTCGGGAGGGGGCCTGGGGCCAACGTCCTGACTTTC. Translated: CASSPLGRGPGANVLTF.

This clone has just a few counts. The same CDR3 also results from other DNA sequences found in this sample. The chain carries TRBV7-9 and TRBJ2-3; D unclear. The length of the CDR3 is 11 residues. V lost 2 bases to trimming and J lost 3 bases, with 0 bases between them. Germline loops: CDR1 SEHNR, CDR2 FQNEAQ (reference sequence). DNA for the CDR3: TGTGCCAGCAGCTTAACAGATACGCAGTATTTT. Translation gives CASSLTDTQYF. The variable domain in full, with the rest retrieved from reference TRBV7-9 and TRBJ2-3, is DTGVSQNPRHKITKRGQNVTFRCDPISEHNRLYWYRQTLGQGPEFLTYFQNEAQLEKSRLLSDRFSAERPKGSFSTLEIQRTEQGDSAMYLCASSLTDTQYFGPGTRLTVL.

V is TRBV19 and J is TRBJ2-7; TRBD1 might be the D (6 bases). Germline lookup yields CDR1 LNHDA and CDR2 SQIVND (reference sequence). The CDR3 contains 14 residues. Trimming removed 0 bases from V and 3 bases from J, with 9 bases in between. CDR3 protein: CASSIEDRFYEQYF. The CDR3 DNA is TGTGCCAGTAGTATAGAGGACAGATTCTACGAGCAGTACTTC.

This chain uses TRBV5-1 with TRBJ2-3; D possibly corresponds to TRBD1 (6 bases). V shed 4 bases and J shed 4 bases, with 13 bases lying between them. Germline assignment: CDR1 SGHRS and CDR2 YFSETQ. The CDR3 has 14 residues. The CDR3 coding sequence is TGCGCCAGCAGCATGACAGGCAGCTCAGATACGCAGTATTTT. Translation: CASSMTGSSDTQYF.

In this sample, this clone turned up once. This specimen includes other DNA sequences encoding the same CDR3. J is TRBJ2-7 and V is TRBV11-2; possible D gene TRBD2, 5 bases. The V end lost 0 bases, the J end lost 2 bases, and 8 bases lay between the germline ends. Germline V gene lookup returns CDR1 SGHAT and CDR2 FQNNGV. This CDR3 spans 14 amino acids. CDR3 sequence: CASSLDSGTYEQYF. For the CDR3, the DNA is TGTGCCAGCAGCTTAGATTCGGGGACCTACGAGCAGTACTTC.

The chain uses TRBV7-9 and TRBJ2-5, with D possibly matching TRBD2 (6 bases). Germline V gives CDR1 SEHNR, CDR2 FQNEAQ (reference sequence). V was cut by 1 base and J by 5 bases, with 11 bases left in between. The CDR3 is 14 residues long. The CDR3: CASSLVWGRETQYF. The CDR3 DNA is TGTGCCAGCAGCTTAGTTTGGGGGAGGGAGACCCAGTACTTC.

Comment on this clone: The sample contains more than one DNA sequence encoding this CDR3. V gene TRBV5-1 combines with J gene TRBJ2-1; TRBD2 is a possible D gene (5 bases). The V end lost 0 bases, the J end lost 6 bases, and 13 bases lay between the germline ends. The CDR3 runs 15 residues. Germline CDR1 SGHRS, CDR2 YFSETQ. The CDR3 loop is CASSLGVGSLNEQFF. The CDR3 coding sequence is TGCGCCAGCAGCTTGGGTGTTGGGAGCCTCAATGAGCAGTTCTTC.

The rearrangement links TRBV19 to TRBJ1-1; D gene uncertain. V was pared by 9 bases and J by 1 base, with 15 bases between. CDR3 length equals 14 residues. Looked up from germline, CDR1 is LNHDA and CDR2 is SQIVND (reference sequence). In nucleotides, the CDR3 is TGTGCCAGCTCGGGAGGATGGCAGAACACTGAAGCTTTCTTT. Its protein is CASSGGWQNTEAFF.

This clone was recorded a few times. Other DNA sequences in the same sample also yield this CDR3. The rearrangement links TRBV5-1 to TRBJ1-1; D is possibly TRBD1 (5 bases). Trimming removed 5 bases at V and 5 bases at J, with 10 bases between. Germline V gene data show CDR1 as SGHRS and CDR2 as YFSETQ. The CDR3 loop spans 12 amino acids. For the CDR3, the DNA is TGCGCCAGCAGTTTGAGGGGTACTGAAGCTTTCTTT. Translation gives CASSLRGTEAFF.

V and J are TRBV18 and TRBJ2-2, with 9 bases fitting TRBD2. With V trimmed by 2 bases and J by 10 bases, 14 bases remained unmatched. The CDR3 consists of 17 residues. CDR1 is KGHSH, CDR2 LQKENI, per germline. In nucleotides, the CDR3 is TGTGCCAGCTCACCAATACCCGCGGGGGCGGGAGGGCCGGAGCTGTTTTTT. It codes for CASSPIPAGAGGPELFF.

This chain connects TRBV6-1 to TRBJ2-7; D is perhaps TRBD1 or TRBD2 (6 bases each). V was pared by 4 bases and J by 0 bases, with 19 bases between. This CDR3 has 17 residues. Germline values: CDR1 MNHNS, CDR2 SASEGT. The CDR3 DNA reads as TGTGCCAGCAGTGGACAGGCGGGGCGGACAAGCTCCTACGAGCAGTACTTC. Amino acids: CASSGQAGRTSSYEQYF.